A selection of T cell receptor beta chains follows, all from one sample in a study of blood T cell repertoires in COVID-19. Profiled with immunoSEQ multiplex PCR; TCRdb holds only in-frame clones, not every one. This table holds 300,000 to 450,000 clones, 70% to 85% found once. The sequenced sample consisted of peripheral blood. The origin of the receptors is a human donor with acute or convalescent COVID-19. The donor label of this sample is uncertain. CDR3s include the opening cysteine and the closing phenylalanine or tryptophan. D genes are given only for firm matches. Size is stated for part of the rows, as once, few or many counts, or as a class when the clone is expanded.

v_gene	abundance	d_gene	j_gene	CDR3nt	CDR3aa
TRBV12-3/TRBV12-4	NA	TRBD2	TRBJ2-7	TGTGCCAGCGTTAGCGGGAGAACCTACGAGCAGTACTTC	CASVSGRTYEQYF
TRBV29-1	once	NA	TRBJ2-3	TGCAGCGTTGAAGGGAGGGGTGCAGATACGCAGTATTTT	CSVEGRGADTQYF
TRBV30	NA	NA	TRBJ1-2	TGTGCCTGGAGTGGACGGGGTGCTAATGGTGGCTACACCTTC	CAWSGRGANGGYTF
TRBV18	NA	TRBD2	TRBJ2-1	TGTGCCAGCTCCCCCATAGCGGGGGGCTACAATGAGCAGTTCTTC	CASSPIAGGYNEQFF
TRBV6-5	NA	TRBD1	TRBJ1-2	TGTGCCAGCAGCCCCGACAGGGACTATGGCTACACCTTC	CASSPDRDYGYTF
TRBV5-1	NA	NA	TRBJ1-6	TGCGCCAGCAGCTTGAGCAGGGATTCACCCCTCCACTTT	CASSLSRDSPLHF
TRBV27	NA	NA	TRBJ2-2	TGTGCCAGCAGTTTCACAGGGCTTACCGGGGAGCTGTTTTTT	CASSFTGLTGELFF
TRBV5-1	NA	NA	TRBJ2-7	TGCGCCAGCGGTTCCCCCGAAACAACCCTCTACGAGCAGTACTTC	CASGSPETTLYEQYF
TRBV28	NA	NA	TRBJ1-1	TGTGCCAGCAGTTTGATTGAAGGTGGAGACAGATGGAACACTGAAGCTTTCTTT	CASSLIEGGDRWNTEAFF
TRBV28	NA	NA	TRBJ2-5	TGTGCCAGCAGTTCTACCAGACTACGCCAAGAGACCCAGTACTTC	CASSSTRLRQETQYF
TRBV30	few	TRBD1	TRBJ1-2	TGTGCCTGGACCCCCTTCGATGGAGGGGGCGCTATCTATGGCTACACCTTC	CAWTPFDGGGAIYGYTF